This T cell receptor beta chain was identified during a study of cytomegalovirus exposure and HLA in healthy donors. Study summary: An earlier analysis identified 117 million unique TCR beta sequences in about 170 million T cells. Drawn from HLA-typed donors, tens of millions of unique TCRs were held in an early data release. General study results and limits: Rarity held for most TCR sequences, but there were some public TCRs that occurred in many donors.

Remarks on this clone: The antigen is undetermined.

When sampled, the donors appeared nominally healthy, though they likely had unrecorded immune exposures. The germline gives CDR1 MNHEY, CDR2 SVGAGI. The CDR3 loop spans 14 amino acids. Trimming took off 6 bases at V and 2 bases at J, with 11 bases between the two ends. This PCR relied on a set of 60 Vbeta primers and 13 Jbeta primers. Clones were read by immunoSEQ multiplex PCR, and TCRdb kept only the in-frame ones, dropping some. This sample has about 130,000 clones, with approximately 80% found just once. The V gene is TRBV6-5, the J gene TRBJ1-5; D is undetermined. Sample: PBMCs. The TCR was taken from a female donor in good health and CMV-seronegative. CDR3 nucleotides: TGTGCCAGCAGACGTCGGAGGGGCAATCAGCCCCAGCATTTT. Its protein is CASRRRRGNQPQHF.